The sequence of this T cell receptor (beta chain) was determined in a study of blood T cells in healthy people across ages. Germline V gene sequence: CDR1 DFQATT, CDR2 SNEGSKA (reference sequence). Trimming shortened V by 0 bases and J by 5 bases, and 13 bases separated the two germline ends. The CDR3 covers 14 residues. Findings and limits, study-wide: Any changes in expanded clonotypes were possibly confounded, as donor CMV status remained unknown. Greater diversity and more naive CD4+ cells were seen in long-lived donors than in aged donors.

A word on this clonotype: Its antigen is as yet unknown.

The authors ran a second PCR of 7 to 11 cycles using a sample-barcoded 5' primer and a J-beta primer mix. TCRdb redid the calling of the 5' RACE reads with MiXCR, one entry per CDR3 protein. Among hundreds of thousands of distinct CDR3 sequences listed, 40% to 65% were seen once. Specimen: blood. The source of this sequence is a woman older than 75 in good health. J is TRBJ1-1 and V is TRBV20-1; D call uncertain. The CDR3 DNA follows: TGCAGTGCTAGAGATCAAAGAGGGCGGACTGAAGCTTTCTTT. Its translation: CSARDQRGRTEAFF.